The rows below give T cell receptor beta chains drawn from one sample of a study of blood T cell repertoires in COVID-19. The protocol was immunoSEQ multiplex PCR, while the TCRdb copy is restricted to in-frame clones and leaves out a portion. The sample records approximately 340,000 clones, roughly 90% being singletons. The sequencing input was PBMCs or T cells enriched from blood (not recorded which). The receptor set was obtained from a woman between 35 and 50 years old who had been exposed to COVID-19. Both conserved end residues are part of each CDR3.

j_gene	v_gene	len	CDR3aa
TRBJ2-3	TRBV7-3	13	CASSLTGDYYQYF
TRBJ1-2	TRBV18	15	CASSPSDRRYYGYTF
TRBJ1-4	TRBV15	14	CATSSDRGREKLFF
TRBJ1-5	TRBV24-1	17	CATSDPGQKNSNQPQHF
TRBJ2-7	TRBV3-1/TRBV3-2	11	CASSLLTRQYF
TRBJ1-1	TRBV5-4	14	CASSLDRSNTEAFF
TRBJ2-7	TRBV9	14	CASSVTGTNYEQYF
TRBJ2-1	TRBV7-9	15	CASSLQGGDYNEQFF
TRBJ1-5	TRBV27	15	CASRPSQGIGQPQHF
TRBJ2-3	TRBV5-1	16	CASSPRPSGWTDTQYF
TRBJ1-4	TRBV4-3	15	CASSQEVGRGEKLFF
TRBJ2-5	TRBV7-8	17	CASSLAGLGPRGETQYF
TRBJ2-3	TRBV29-1	14	CSGDREGLTDTQYF
TRBJ1-1	TRBV7-3	17	CASSLTGTGTPNTEAFF
TRBJ2-7	TRBV7-2	16	CASSLVTSGTSYEQYF
TRBJ1-1	TRBV27	14	CASRRTGDGTEAFF
TRBJ1-1	TRBV7-3	16	CASSQTSRDLNTEAFF
TRBJ1-2	TRBV4-2	15	CASSQEPGSNYGYTF
TRBJ2-2	TRBV29-1	17	CSVGDARLPAGTGELFF
TRBJ1-1	TRBV27	13	CASSSRGNTEAFF
TRBJ2-1	TRBV6-2/TRBV6-3	15	CASSYEGARDNEQFF
TRBJ1-6	TRBV30	17	CAWSVDRGTSYNSPLHF
TRBJ1-2	TRBV11-3	13	CASSPIRTGGYTF
TRBJ1-2	TRBV14	16	CASSQVPAAANYGYTF
TRBJ2-5	TRBV5-1	14	CASSASGGGETQYF
TRBJ2-7	TRBV7-2	14	CASSYRTATDEQYF
TRBJ1-2	TRBV7-8	16	CASSLGAGNSNYGYTF
TRBJ1-4	TRBV7-9	13	CASSLDGDEKLFF
TRBJ2-1	TRBV6-5	15	CASTPGTSGKNEQFF
TRBJ1-2	TRBV5-6	15	CASSSGSSGEHGYTF
TRBJ2-2	TRBV4-1	17	CASSQDNARLVTGELFF
TRBJ1-5	TRBV24-1	14	CATSDPDSNQPQHF
TRBJ2-1	TRBV18	14	CASSSGTANNEQFF
TRBJ1-3	TRBV12-3/TRBV12-4	11	CASSRRGTIYF
TRBJ2-1	TRBV27	17	CASSSHRDRGTYNEQFF
TRBJ2-1	TRBV29-1	11	CSVVLAEEQFF
TRBJ2-1	TRBV7-2	13	CASKPRGINEQFF
TRBJ2-7	TRBV11-2	15	CASSLDRGLYYEQYF
TRBJ1-5	TRBV7-9	14	CASSTDRGHQPQHF
TRBJ1-1	TRBV19	16	CASMYRGGPRNTEAFF
TRBJ2-1	TRBV7-2	14	CASSKGQAYNEQFF
TRBJ1-4	TRBV28	14	CASVLRVGSEKLFF
TRBJ1-1	TRBV3-1/TRBV3-2	15	CASSPPGGKNTEAFF
TRBJ2-7	TRBV7-8	13	CASTRIAVDEQYF
TRBJ1-2	TRBV9	15	CASSVMTGANYGYTF
TRBJ1-2	TRBV19	15	CASSITHSFNYGYTF
TRBJ1-2	TRBV19	15	CASSIPDRANYGYTF
TRBJ2-6	TRBV6-5	15	CASSRQGNGANVLTF
TRBJ1-3	TRBV5-1	16	CASSLLGTASGNTIYF
TRBJ1-1	TRBV19	14	CASSISYSDTEAFF
TRBJ1-6	TRBV30	13	CAWRWQSGGPLHF